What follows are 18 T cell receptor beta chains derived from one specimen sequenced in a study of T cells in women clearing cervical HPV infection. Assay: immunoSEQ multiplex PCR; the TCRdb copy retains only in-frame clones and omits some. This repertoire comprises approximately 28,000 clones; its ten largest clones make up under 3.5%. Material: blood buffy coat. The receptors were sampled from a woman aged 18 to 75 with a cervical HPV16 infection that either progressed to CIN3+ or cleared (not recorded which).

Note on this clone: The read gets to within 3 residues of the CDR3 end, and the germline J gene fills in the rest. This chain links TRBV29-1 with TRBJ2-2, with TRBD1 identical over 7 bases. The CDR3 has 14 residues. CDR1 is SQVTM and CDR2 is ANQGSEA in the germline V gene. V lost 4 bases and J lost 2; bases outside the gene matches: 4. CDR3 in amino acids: CSVADRANTGELFF. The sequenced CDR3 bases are TGCAGCGTTGCTGACAGGGCTAACACCGGGGAG.

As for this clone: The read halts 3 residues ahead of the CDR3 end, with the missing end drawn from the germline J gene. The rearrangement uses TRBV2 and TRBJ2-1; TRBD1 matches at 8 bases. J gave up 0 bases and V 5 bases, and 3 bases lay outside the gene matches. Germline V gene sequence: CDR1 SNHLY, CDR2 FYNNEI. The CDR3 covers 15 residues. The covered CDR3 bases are TGTGCCAGCAGTTTCGACAGGGGCTCCTACAATGAG. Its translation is CASSFDRGSYNE. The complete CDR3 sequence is CASSFDRGSYNEQFF.

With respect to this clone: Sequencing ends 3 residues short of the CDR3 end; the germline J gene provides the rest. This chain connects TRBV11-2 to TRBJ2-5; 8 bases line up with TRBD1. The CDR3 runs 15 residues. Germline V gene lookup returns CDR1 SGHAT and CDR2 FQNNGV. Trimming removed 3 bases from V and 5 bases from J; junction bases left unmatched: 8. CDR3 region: CASSFRGRQMETQYF. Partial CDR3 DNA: TGTGCCAGCAGCTTCAGGGGGCGTCAAATGGAGACC.

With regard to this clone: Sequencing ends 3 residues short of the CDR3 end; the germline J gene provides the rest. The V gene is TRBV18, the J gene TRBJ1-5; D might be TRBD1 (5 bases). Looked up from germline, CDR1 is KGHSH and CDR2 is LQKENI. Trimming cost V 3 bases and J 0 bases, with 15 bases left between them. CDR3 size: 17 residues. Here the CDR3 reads CASSPRHGGYSNQPQHF. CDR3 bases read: TGTGCCAGCTCACCCCGACACGGGGGGTATAGCAATCAGCCC. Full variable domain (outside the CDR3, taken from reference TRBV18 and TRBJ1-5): NAGVMQNPRHLVRRRGQEARLRCSPMKGHSHVYWYRQLPEEGLKFMVYLQKENIIDESGMPKERFSAEFPKEGPSILRIQQVVRGDSAAYFCASSPRHGGYSNQPQHFGDGTRLSIL.

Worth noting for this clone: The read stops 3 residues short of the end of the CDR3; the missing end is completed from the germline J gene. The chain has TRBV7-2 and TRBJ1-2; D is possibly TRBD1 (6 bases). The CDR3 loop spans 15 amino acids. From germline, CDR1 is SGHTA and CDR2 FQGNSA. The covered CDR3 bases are TGTGCCAGCAGCTTAGGAGGGACACCAACCTACGAC. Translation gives CASSLGGTPTYD. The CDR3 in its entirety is CASSLGGTPTYDYTF.

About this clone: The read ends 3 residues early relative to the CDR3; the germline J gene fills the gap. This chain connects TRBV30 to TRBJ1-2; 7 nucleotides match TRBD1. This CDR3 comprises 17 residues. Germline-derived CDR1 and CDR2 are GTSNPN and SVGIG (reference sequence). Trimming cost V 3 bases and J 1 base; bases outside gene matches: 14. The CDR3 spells CAWRTITIGTDNYGYTF. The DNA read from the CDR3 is TGTGCCTGGAGGACTATAACGATAGGGACAGATAACTATGGC.

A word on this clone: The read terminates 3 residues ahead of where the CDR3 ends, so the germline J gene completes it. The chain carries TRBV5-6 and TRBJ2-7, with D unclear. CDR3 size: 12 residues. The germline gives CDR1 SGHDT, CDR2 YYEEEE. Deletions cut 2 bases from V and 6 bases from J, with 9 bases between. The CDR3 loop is CASSFATGEQYF. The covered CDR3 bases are TGTGCCAGCAGCTTCGCCACGGGCGAG. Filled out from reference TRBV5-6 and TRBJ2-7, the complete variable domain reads DAGVTQSPTHLIKTRGQQVTLRCSPKSGHDTVSWYQQALGQGPQFIFQYYEEEERQRGNFPDRFSGHQFPNYSSELNVNALLLGDSALYLCASSFATGEQYFGPGTRLTVT.

CDR3 sequence reads: CSARTGRAYEQYF. The CDR3 bases that were read are TGCAGTGCTCGGACAGGACGGGCCTACGAG. The gene calls are TRBV20-1 and TRBJ2-7, with 7 positions matching TRBD1. The CDR3 end lies 3 residues beyond the end of the read and is filled in from the germline J gene. This CDR3 region has 13 residues. Germline values: CDR1 DFQATT, CDR2 SNEGSKA (reference sequence). Trimming took 5 bases from V and 2 from J; bases not matched to a gene: 6.

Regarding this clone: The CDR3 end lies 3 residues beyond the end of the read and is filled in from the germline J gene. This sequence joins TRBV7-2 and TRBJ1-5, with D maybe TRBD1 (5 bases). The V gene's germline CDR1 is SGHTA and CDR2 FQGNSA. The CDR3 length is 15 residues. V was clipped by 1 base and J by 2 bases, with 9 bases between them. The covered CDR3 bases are TGTGCCAGCAGCTTAGGGGTAGGGGGCAATCAGCCC. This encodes CASSLGVGGNQP. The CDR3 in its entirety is CASSLGVGGNQPQHF.

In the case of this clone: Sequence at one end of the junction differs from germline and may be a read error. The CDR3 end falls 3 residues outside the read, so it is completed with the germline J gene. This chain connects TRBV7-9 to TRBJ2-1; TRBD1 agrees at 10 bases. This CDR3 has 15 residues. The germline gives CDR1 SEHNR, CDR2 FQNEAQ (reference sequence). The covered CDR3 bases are TGTCCCAGCAGCTATCCGGGACAGGGGTACAATGAG. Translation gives CPSSYPGQGYNE. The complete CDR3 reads CPSSYPGQGYNEQFF.

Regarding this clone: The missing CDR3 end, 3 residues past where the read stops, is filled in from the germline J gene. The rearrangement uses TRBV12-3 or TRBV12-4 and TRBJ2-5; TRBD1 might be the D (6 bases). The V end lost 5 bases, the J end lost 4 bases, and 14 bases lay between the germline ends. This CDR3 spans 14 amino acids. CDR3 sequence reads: CASSPLGGPETQYF. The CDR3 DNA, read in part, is TGTGCCAGCAGTCCCCTTGGGGGCCCAGAGACC.

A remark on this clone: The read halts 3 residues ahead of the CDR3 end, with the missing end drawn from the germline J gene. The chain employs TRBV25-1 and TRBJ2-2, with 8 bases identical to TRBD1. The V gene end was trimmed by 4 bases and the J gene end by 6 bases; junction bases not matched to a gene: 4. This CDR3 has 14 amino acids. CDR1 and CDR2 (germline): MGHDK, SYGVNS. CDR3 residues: CASSGTGSPGELFF. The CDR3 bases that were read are TGTGCCAGCAGTGGGACAGGGTCACCCGGGGAG.

Incomplete CDR3 DNA: TGTGCCAGCAGTGGCGGCGGGGGGGAGACC. Translation: CASSGGGGET. The CDR3 as a whole reads CASSGGGGETQYF. The chain employs TRBV2 and TRBJ2-5; 8 bases agree with TRBD2. The CDR3 end is not reached by the read, which stops 3 residues before it; the germline J gene fills it in. Germline CDR1 SNHLY, CDR2 FYNNEI. V was pared by 4 bases and J by 5 bases, with 3 bases of the junction left unmatched. The CDR3 has 13 amino acids.

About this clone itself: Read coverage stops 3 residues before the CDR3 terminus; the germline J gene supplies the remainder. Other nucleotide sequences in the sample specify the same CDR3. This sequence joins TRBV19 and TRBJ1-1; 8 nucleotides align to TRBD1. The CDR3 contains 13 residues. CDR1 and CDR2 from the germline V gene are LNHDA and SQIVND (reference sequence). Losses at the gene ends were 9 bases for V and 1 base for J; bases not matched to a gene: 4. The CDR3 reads CASSGQGNTEAFF. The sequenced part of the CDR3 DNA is TGTGCCAGCTCCGGACAGGGGAACACTGAA.

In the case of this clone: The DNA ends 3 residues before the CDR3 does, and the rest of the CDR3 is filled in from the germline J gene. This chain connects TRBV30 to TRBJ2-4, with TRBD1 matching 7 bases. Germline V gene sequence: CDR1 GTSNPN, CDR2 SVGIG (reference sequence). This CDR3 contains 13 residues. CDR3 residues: CAWSFGQGDGQYF. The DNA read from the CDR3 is TGTGCCTGGAGTTTCGGGCAGGGGGACGGT.

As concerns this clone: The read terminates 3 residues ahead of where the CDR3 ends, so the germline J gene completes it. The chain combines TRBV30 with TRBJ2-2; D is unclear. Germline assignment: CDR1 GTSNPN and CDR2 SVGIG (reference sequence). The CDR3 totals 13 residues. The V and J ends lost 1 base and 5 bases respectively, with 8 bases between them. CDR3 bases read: TGTGCCTGGAGTGCTCAGGCAACCGGGGAG. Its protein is CAWSAQATGE. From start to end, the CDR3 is CAWSAQATGELFF.

The sequenced part of the CDR3 DNA is TGTGCCAGCTCTCCGGACAGGGCGTTA. Translation gives CASSPDRAL. The CDR3 reads in full as CASSPDRALAFF. The genes are TRBV18 and TRBJ1-1, with 8 bases identical to TRBD1. The read finishes 3 residues shy of the CDR3 end, and the germline J gene is used to complete it. The CDR3 runs 12 residues. CDR1 KGHSH and CDR2 LQKENI come from the germline V gene. The full variable domain, in which reference TRBV18 and TRBJ1-1 provide the parts outside the CDR3, is NAGVMQNPRHLVRRRGQEARLRCSPMKGHSHVYWYRQLPEEGLKFMVYLQKENIIDESGMPKERFSAEFPKEGPSILRIQQVVRGDSAAYFCASSPDRALAFFGQGTRLTVV.

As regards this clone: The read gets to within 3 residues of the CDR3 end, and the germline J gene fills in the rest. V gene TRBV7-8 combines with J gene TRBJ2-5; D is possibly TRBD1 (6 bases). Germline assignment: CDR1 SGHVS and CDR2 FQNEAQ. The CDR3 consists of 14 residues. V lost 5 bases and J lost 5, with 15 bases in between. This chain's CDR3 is CASSTRQDAETQYF. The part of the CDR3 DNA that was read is TGTGCCAGCAGCACCAGACAGGATGCGGAGACC.